Below are 27 T cell receptor beta chains sequenced from a single sample in a study of blood T cells in healthy people across ages (dated by TCRdb to between 2014 and 2017). To prepare the library, 5' RACE was applied. Sequencing instrument: Illumina HiSeq 2500. A second about 6 to 11 cycle PCR used a sample-barcoded 5' primer and a J-beta primer mix. TCRdb itself trimmed the public reads at Q25 with fastp, ran MiXCR and retained productive beta chains. Each record represents a unique CDR3 protein, reported with the most common genes and DNA among its rows. The sample yields approximately 940,000 distinct CDR3 sequences; around 48% were counted once. About an eighth of the sample is taken by the ten largest. Sequencing used blood. These receptors were taken from a man aged 25 to 40 in good health.

This clonotype was recorded a few times. The chain couples TRBV3-1 to TRBJ1-5; 11 bases are shared with TRBD1. The J segment lost 5 bases and the V segment lost 3 bases, leaving 0 bases of the junction unmatched. Germline loops: CDR1 LGHDT, CDR2 YNNKEL (reference sequence). There are 14 residues in the CDR3. The CDR3 here is CASSQGQGDQPQHF. The DNA for the CDR3 is TGTGCCAGCAGCCAGGGACAGGGGGATCAGCCCCAGCATTTT.

This CDR3 is CASSVGENSGNTIYF. The CDR3 DNA is TGTGCCAGCAGTGTCGGGGAAAACTCTGGAAACACCATATATTTT. The rearrangement joins TRBV25-1 to TRBJ1-3, with D uncertain. Germline V gives CDR1 MGHDK, CDR2 SYGVNS. The CDR3 is 15 residues long. V was pared by 4 bases and J by 0 bases, with 10 bases between.

This clonotype was seen only once. This chain joins TRBV15 and TRBJ1-5; D perhaps matches TRBD1 (6 bases). The germline V gene encodes CDR1 LNHNV and CDR2 YYDKDF (reference sequence). The CDR3 runs 20 residues. Trimming cost V 0 bases and J 0 bases, with 21 bases left between them. The CDR3 spells CATSRDHRLGQTDSNQPQHF. The CDR3 region has the DNA TGTGCCACCAGCAGAGATCATCGTCTAGGACAGACCGATAGCAATCAGCCCCAGCATTTT.

The J gene is TRBJ2-7, the V gene TRBV5-1, with TRBD2 identical over 10 bases. The CDR3 is 15 residues long. The trim removed 4 bases at V and 5 bases at J, leaving 9 bases unmatched. Germline lookup yields CDR1 SGHRS and CDR2 YFSETQ. In DNA, the CDR3 is TGCGCCAGCAGCCCAGGGACTAGCGAAGCCCACGAGCAGTACTTC. The encoded protein is CASSPGTSEAHEQYF.

V is TRBV27 and J is TRBJ2-2; 8 bases map to TRBD1. Germline trimming cut 1 base from V and 6 bases from J; bases unmatched to any gene: 10. Per the germline V gene, CDR1 is MNHEY and CDR2 is SMNVEV (reference sequence). The CDR3 is 17 residues long. The CDR3 here is CASSLYRTGWLAGELFF. For the CDR3, the DNA is TGTGCCAGCAGTTTATATCGGACAGGGTGGCTGGCCGGGGAGCTGTTTTTT.

This clonotype was detected many times. Its ends do not fully match the called genes, so a read error is possible. The rearrangement links TRBV12-3 or TRBV12-4 to TRBJ2-5; TRBD2 might be the D (5 bases). The CDR3 covers 13 residues. CDR3 residues: CASSLNGEETQYF. For the CDR3, the DNA is TGCGCCAGCAGCTTAAACGGGGAAGAGACCCAGTACTTC.

The count of this clonotype is one. The chain uses TRBV24-1 and TRBJ2-6; D not resolved. Between the trimmed V and J ends, which lost 7 bases and 2 bases, there was a span of 5 bases. This CDR3 has 13 amino acids. In germline, CDR1 is KGHDR, CDR2 SFDVKD. As DNA, the CDR3 is TGTGCCACCAGAGGGACTGGGGCCAACGTCCTGACTTTC. Amino acid sequence: CATRGTGANVLTF.

The table lists this clonotype with a few counts. The chain carries TRBV13 and TRBJ1-2, with TRBD1 matching over 11 bases. The CDR3 sequence is 14 residues long. Germline trimming cut 4 bases from V and 6 bases from J; bases unmatched to any gene: 4. CDR1 is PRHDT, CDR2 FYEKMQ, per germline (reference sequence). CDR3 in DNA: TGTGCCAGCAGCTCGGGACAGGGGGATGATGGCTACACCTTC. It yields the protein CASSSGQGDDGYTF.

The rearrangement joins TRBV20-1 to TRBJ2-1, with 11 bases that match TRBD2. The CDR3 spans 14 residues. Per the germline V gene, CDR1 is DFQATT and CDR2 is SNEGSKA (reference sequence). J was trimmed by 6 bases and V by 6 bases; bases with no gene match: 7. Here the CDR3 DNA reads TGCAGTGCCCGTTTAGCGGGGGGGCCCAATGAGCAGTTCTTC. Its protein product is CSARLAGGPNEQFF.

As to this clonotype: Germline and junction disagree at one end, which may indicate a read error. The V gene is TRBV4-2, the J gene TRBJ1-1; possibly TRBD1 for D (6 bases). CDR3 length: 18 amino acids. Germline CDR1 LGHNA, CDR2 YNFKEQ. CDR3 DNA sequence: TGTGCCGGCAGCCAGCCTCAGGGGCGCGGGTCCATGAACACTGAAGTTTTCTTT. Its protein is CAGSQPQGRGSMNTEVFF.

This clonotype showed up many times. V and J are TRBV4-3 and TRBJ2-2, with TRBD1 matching over 9 bases. There are 18 residues in the CDR3. Germline values: CDR1 LGHNA, CDR2 YSLEER. J lost 6 bases, V lost 3 bases, and 14 bases had no gene match. The CDR3 loop reads CASSQGQGGIAVPGELFF. The CDR3 DNA reads TGCGCCAGCAGCCAGGGACAGGGAGGTATCGCGGTTCCCGGGGAGCTGTTTTTT.

This clonotype came up many times. The J gene is TRBJ2-7, the V gene TRBV29-1; D remains unclear. Trimming took off 4 bases at V and 6 bases at J, with 16 bases between the two ends. CDR1 and CDR2 from the germline V gene are SQVTM and ANQGSEA. This CDR3 spans 13 amino acids. The CDR3 here is CSVGRSSNPEQYF. CDR3 DNA sequence: TGCAGCGTTGGAAGGAGCTCAAACCCCGAGCAGTACTTC.

The chain couples TRBV10-3 to TRBJ1-1; no definite D call. Germline lookup yields CDR1 ENHRY and CDR2 SYGVKD. The CDR3 loop spans 15 amino acids. V lost 0 bases to trimming and J lost 0 bases, with 8 bases between them. CDR3 in DNA: TGTGCCATCAGTGAGTCTACGGGGATGAACACTGAAGCTTTCTTT. Amino acids: CAISESTGMNTEAFF.

This clonotype was recorded a few times. This chain joins TRBV7-2 and TRBJ1-4; a weak D match, TRBD1 (5 bases). The germline V gene encodes CDR1 SGHTA and CDR2 FQGNSA. The CDR3 contains 17 residues. V dropped 5 bases and J dropped 6 bases, with 22 bases sitting between them. The CDR3 reads CASSPARGTEGYEKLFF. CDR3 nucleotides: TGTGCCAGCAGCCCGGCGAGGGGCACGGAGGGTTATGAAAAACTGTTTTTT.

The chain links TRBV28 to TRBJ1-5, with D perhaps matching TRBD1 (5 bases). The CDR3 is made up of 19 amino acids. Germline CDR1 reads MDHEN; CDR2 reads SYDVKM. Trimming pared 2 bases from V and 0 bases from J, leaving 20 bases between. CDR3 DNA sequence: TGTGCCAGCAGTTTAAGGTTAAGAGGACGACAGAATAGCAATCAGCCCCAGCATTTT. The encoded protein is CASSLRLRGRQNSNQPQHF.

This clonotype was seen at least ten times. The CDR3: CASSQDMSGGFQETQYF. For the CDR3, the DNA is TGCGCCAGCAGCCAAGATATGTCCGGGGGGTTCCAAGAGACCCAGTACTTC. The chain links TRBV4-1 to TRBJ2-5; TRBD2 matches 7 bases. The V gene's germline CDR1 is MGHRA and CDR2 YSYEKL. The trim removed 0 bases at V and 1 base at J, leaving 8 bases unmatched. This CDR3 contains 17 residues.

The V call is TRBV20-1, the J call TRBJ2-1, with D tentatively TRBD1 (6 bases). CDR1 and CDR2 (germline): DFQATT, SNEGSKA (reference sequence). The ends were cut back, 7 bases at V and 2 bases at J, with 18 bases in the middle. The CDR3 consists of 15 residues. The CDR3 bases are TGCAGTGGAAGGCTGACAGGAACGACCTACAATGAGCAGTTCTTC. Protein sequence: CSGRLTGTTYNEQFF.

This clonotype was seen a handful of times. This chain links TRBV7-9 with TRBJ2-1; 9 bases line up with TRBD2. With 1 base clipped from V and 4 bases from J, the junction kept 14 bases outside the gene matches. Germline V gene sequence: CDR1 SEHNR, CDR2 FQNEAQ (reference sequence). CDR3 length: 19 residues. The chain's CDR3 is CASSLGQRGDPTGYNEQFF. In DNA, the CDR3 is TGTGCCAGCAGCTTAGGCCAGCGGGGGGATCCCACTGGGTACAATGAGCAGTTCTTC.

This clonotype was counted only a few times. The CDR3 coding sequence is TGCAGTGCTATACAAAATTCGTACCCCTATGGCTACACCTTC. Protein product: CSAIQNSYPYGYTF. This chain uses TRBV20-1 with TRBJ1-2; D gene ambiguous. V lost 4 bases to trimming and J lost 4 bases, with 16 bases between them. This CDR3 contains 14 residues. Looked up from germline, CDR1 is DFQATT and CDR2 is SNEGSKA (reference sequence).

This rearrangement joins TRBV7-9 to TRBJ2-3; D is unclear. V was trimmed by 1 base and J by 3 bases, leaving 11 bases between them. The CDR3 spans 15 residues. Looked up from germline, CDR1 is SEHNR and CDR2 is FQNEAQ (reference sequence). The CDR3: CASSLDLSRTDTQYF. The CDR3 nucleotides read TGTGCCAGCAGCTTAGATTTGAGCCGGACAGATACGCAGTATTTT.

The gene calls are TRBV25-1 and TRBJ2-7, with D unclear. CDR3 length equals 13 residues. V was cut by 3 bases and J by 3 bases, with 9 bases left in between. The germline V gene has CDR1 MGHDK and CDR2 SYGVNS. As DNA, the CDR3 is TGTGCCAGCAGTGACAGGTATTTCTACGAGCAGTACTTC. Its translation is CASSDRYFYEQYF.

The rearrangement uses TRBV3-1 and TRBJ1-4; 9 bases align to TRBD1. In germline, CDR1 is LGHDT, CDR2 YNNKEL (reference sequence). CDR3 length: 15 amino acids. V trimming: 7 bases; J trimming: 7 bases; junction bases outside the gene matches: 10. The CDR3 DNA reads as TGTGCCAGCACGACGTACCGGGACAGGGCTGAAAAACTGTTTTTT. This gives the protein CASTTYRDRAEKLFF.

The chain has TRBV12-3 or TRBV12-4 and TRBJ2-7, with 9 bases lining up with TRBD1. CDR3 size: 15 residues. Unmatched junction bases numbered 8, after V lost 5 bases and J lost 3 bases. The CDR3 here is CASSDPGTGHYEQYF. For the CDR3, the DNA is TGTGCCAGCAGTGATCCCGGGACAGGGCACTACGAGCAGTACTTC.

The table lists this clonotype with a few counts. For the CDR3, the DNA is TGTGCCAGCAGTTCGACTAGCGGGGGGCTTTCCTCCTACAATGAGCAGTTCTTC. Translation: CASSSTSGGLSSYNEQFF. V gene TRBV6-2 or TRBV6-3 combines with J gene TRBJ2-1; 13 bases line up with TRBD2. J was trimmed by 0 bases and V by 4 bases; bases with no gene match: 6. The CDR3 totals 18 residues. Per the germline V gene, CDR1 is MNHEY and CDR2 is SVGEGT.

The CDR3 coding sequence is TGTGCCAGCAGGGCCGGGACAGGGGTCTACGAGCAGTACTTC. Translation gives CASRAGTGVYEQYF. The gene calls are TRBV12-3 or TRBV12-4 and TRBJ2-7; 10 bases are shared with TRBD1. The length of the CDR3 is 14 residues. V lost 6 bases, J lost 3 bases, and 5 bases stayed unmatched.

This clonotype was seen only a few times. The chain uses TRBV20-1 and TRBJ2-2; D assignment may be TRBD1 or TRBD2 (5 bases each). The CDR3 has 14 amino acids. Germline V gene sequence: CDR1 DFQATT, CDR2 SNEGSKA (reference sequence). V was shortened by 3 bases and J by 3 bases, with 11 bases between the two germline ends. Here the CDR3 reads CSASRGSDTGELFF. CDR3 in DNA: TGCAGTGCTAGCCGGGGCTCGGACACCGGGGAGCTGTTTTTT.

V gene TRBV12-3 or TRBV12-4 combines with J gene TRBJ2-1; 10 bases agree with TRBD2. Germline trimming cut 5 bases from V and 3 bases from J; bases unmatched to any gene: 7. The CDR3 consists of 16 residues. The CDR3 sequence: CASSQGLAALYNEQFF. The CDR3 nucleotides are TGTGCCAGCAGTCAAGGACTAGCGGCACTCTACAATGAGCAGTTCTTC.